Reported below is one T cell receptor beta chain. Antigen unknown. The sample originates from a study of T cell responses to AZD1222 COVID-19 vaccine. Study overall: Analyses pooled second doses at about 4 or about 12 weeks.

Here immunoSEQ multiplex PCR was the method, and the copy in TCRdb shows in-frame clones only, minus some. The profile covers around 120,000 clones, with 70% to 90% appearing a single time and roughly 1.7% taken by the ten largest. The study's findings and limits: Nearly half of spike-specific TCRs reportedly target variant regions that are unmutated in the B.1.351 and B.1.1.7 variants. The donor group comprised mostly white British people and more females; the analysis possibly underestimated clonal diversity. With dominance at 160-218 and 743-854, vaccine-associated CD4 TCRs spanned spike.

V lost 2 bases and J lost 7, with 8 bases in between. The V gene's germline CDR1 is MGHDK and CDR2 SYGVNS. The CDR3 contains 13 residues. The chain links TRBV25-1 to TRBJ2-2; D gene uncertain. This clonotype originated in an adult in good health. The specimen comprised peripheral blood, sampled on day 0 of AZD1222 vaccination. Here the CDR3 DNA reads TGTGCCAGCAGTGAAGTCTGGAACGGGGAGCTGTTTTTT. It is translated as CASSEVWNGELFF.